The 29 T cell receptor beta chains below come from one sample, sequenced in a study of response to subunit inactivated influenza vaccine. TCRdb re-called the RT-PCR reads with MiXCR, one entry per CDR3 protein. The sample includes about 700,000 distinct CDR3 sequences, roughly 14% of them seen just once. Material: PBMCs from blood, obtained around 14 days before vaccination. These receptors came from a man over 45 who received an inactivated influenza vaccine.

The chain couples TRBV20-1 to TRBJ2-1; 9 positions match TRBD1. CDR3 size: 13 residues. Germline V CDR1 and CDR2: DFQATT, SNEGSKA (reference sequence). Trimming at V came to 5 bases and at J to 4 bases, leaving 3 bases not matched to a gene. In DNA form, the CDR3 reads TGCAGTGCTGACAGGGGGAGTTACAATGAGCAGTTCTTC. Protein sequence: CSADRGSYNEQFF.

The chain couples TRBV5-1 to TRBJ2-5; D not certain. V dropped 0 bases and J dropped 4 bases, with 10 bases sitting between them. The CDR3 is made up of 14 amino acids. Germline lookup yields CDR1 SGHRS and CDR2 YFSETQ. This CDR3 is CASSLVHNLETQYF. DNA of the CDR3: TGCGCCAGCAGCTTGGTGCATAATTTAGAGACCCAGTACTTC.

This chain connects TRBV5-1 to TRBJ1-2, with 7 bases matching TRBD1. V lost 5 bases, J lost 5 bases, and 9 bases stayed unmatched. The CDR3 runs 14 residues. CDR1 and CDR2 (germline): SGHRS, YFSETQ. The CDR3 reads CASRQNRGWYGYTF. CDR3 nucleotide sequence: TGCGCCAGCAGGCAGAACAGGGGCTGGTATGGCTACACCTTC. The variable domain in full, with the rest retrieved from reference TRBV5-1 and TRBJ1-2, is KAGVTQTPRYLIKTRGQQVTLSCSPISGHRSVSWYQQTPGQGLQFLFEYFSETQRNKGNFPGRFSGRQFSNSRSEMNVSTLELGDSALYLCASRQNRGWYGYTFGSGTRLTVV.

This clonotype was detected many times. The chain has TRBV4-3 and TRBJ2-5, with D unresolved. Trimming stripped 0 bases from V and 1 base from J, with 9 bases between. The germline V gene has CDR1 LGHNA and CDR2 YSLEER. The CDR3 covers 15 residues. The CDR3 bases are TGCGCCAGCAGCCAAGATCGAGGCAGCCAAGAGACCCAGTACTTC. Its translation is CASSQDRGSQETQYF.

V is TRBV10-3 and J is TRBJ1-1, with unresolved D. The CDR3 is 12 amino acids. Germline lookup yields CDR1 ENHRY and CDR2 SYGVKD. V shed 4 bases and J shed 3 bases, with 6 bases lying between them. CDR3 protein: CAISVGDTEAFF. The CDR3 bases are TGTGCCATCAGTGTTGGGGACACTGAAGCTTTCTTT.

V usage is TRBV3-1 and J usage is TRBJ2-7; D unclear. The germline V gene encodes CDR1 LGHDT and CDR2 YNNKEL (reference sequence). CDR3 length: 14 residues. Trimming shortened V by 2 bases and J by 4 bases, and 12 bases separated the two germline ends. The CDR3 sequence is CASSQSPLWYEQYF. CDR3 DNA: TGTGCCAGCAGCCAATCCCCGTTATGGTACGAGCAGTACTTC.

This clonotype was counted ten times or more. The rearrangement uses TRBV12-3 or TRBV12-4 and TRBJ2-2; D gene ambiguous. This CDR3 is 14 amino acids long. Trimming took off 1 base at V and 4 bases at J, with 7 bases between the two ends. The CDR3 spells CASSLGSRTGELFF. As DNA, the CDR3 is TGTGCCAGCAGTTTAGGGTCTCGCACCGGGGAGCTGTTTTTT.

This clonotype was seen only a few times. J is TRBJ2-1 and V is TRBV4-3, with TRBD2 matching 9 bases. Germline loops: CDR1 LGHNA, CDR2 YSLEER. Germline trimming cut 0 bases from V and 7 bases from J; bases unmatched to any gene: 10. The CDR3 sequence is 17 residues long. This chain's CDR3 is CASSQDPSLAGPNEQFF. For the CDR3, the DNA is TGCGCCAGCAGCCAAGATCCTTCCCTAGCGGGACCGAATGAGCAGTTCTTC.

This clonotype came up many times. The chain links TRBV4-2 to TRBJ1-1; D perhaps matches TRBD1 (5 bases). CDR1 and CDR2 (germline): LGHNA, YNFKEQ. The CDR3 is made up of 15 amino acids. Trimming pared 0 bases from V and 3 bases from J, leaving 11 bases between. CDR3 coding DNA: TGTGCCAGCAGCCAAGATGCCAGGGTAGACACTGAAGCTTTCTTT. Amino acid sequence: CASSQDARVDTEAFF.

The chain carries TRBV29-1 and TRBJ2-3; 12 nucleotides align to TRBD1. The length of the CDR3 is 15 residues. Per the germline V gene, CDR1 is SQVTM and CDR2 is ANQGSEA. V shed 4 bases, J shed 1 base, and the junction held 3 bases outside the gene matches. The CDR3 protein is CSVAGTGGGTDTQYF. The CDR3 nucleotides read TGCAGCGTTGCTGGGACAGGGGGCGGCACAGATACGCAGTATTTT.

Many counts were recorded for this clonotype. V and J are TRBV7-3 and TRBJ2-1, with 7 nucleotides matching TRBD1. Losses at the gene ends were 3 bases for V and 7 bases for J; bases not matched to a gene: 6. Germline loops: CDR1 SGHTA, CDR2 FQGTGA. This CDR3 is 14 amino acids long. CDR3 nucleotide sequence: TGTGCCAGCAGCTTGACAGGGAGTAAGAATGAGCAGTTCTTC. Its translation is CASSLTGSKNEQFF.

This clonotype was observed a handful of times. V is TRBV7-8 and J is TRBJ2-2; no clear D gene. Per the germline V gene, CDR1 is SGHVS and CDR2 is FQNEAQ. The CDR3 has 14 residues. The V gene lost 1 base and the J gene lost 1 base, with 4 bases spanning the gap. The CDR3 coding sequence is TGTGCCAGCAGCTTAGTTCAGAACACCGGGGAGCTGTTTTTT. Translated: CASSLVQNTGELFF.

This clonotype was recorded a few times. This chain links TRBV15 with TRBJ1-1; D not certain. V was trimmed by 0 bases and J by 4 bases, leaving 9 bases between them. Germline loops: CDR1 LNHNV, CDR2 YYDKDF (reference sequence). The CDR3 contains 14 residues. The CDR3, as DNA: TGTGCCACCAGCAGAGATCTGGGGTTCACTGAAGCTTTCTTT. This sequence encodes CATSRDLGFTEAFF.

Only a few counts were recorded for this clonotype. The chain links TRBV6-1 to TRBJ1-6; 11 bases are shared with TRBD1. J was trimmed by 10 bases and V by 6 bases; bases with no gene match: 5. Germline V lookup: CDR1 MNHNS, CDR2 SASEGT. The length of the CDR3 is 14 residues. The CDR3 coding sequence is TGTGCCAGCAGGGGACAGGGGGTATCCTCACCCCTCCACTTT. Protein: CASRGQGVSSPLHF.

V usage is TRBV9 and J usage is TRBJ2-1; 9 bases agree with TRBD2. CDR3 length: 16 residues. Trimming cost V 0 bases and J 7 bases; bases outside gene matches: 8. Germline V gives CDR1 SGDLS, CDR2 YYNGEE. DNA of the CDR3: TGTGCCAGCAGCGTAGGCGGGGGGGGACCGGGGAATGAGCAGTTCTTC. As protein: CASSVGGGGPGNEQFF.

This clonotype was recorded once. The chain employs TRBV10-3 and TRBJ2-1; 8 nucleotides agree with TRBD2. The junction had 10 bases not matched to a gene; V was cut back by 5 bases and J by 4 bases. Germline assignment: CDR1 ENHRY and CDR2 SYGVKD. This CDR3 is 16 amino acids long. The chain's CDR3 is CAISSGGEITYNEQFF. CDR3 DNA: TGTGCCATCAGTAGCGGGGGCGAAATAACTTACAATGAGCAGTTCTTC.

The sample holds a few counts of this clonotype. The CDR3: CASSYLAGLGDTQYF. CDR3 DNA: TGTGCCAGCAGCTATCTAGCGGGGCTGGGAGATACGCAGTATTTT. The chain has TRBV7-9 and TRBJ2-3; 9 nucleotides match TRBD2. The length of the CDR3 is 15 residues. The junction had 7 bases not matched to a gene; V was cut back by 4 bases and J by 5 bases. Germline lookup yields CDR1 SEHNR and CDR2 FQNEAQ (reference sequence).

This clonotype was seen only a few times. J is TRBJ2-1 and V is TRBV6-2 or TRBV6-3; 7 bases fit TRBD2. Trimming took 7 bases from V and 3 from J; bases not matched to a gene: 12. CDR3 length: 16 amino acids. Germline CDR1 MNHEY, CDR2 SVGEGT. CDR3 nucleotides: TGTGCCAGCACGATTGGAGCGGGGAGAAACTACAATGAGCAGTTCTTC. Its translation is CASTIGAGRNYNEQFF.

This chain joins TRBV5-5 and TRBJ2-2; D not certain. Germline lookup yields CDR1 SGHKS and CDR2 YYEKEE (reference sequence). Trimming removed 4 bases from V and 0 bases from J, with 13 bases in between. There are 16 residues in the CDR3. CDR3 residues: CASSTGAVANTGELFF. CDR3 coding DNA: TGTGCCAGCAGCACGGGCGCAGTAGCGAACACCGGGGAGCTGTTTTTT.

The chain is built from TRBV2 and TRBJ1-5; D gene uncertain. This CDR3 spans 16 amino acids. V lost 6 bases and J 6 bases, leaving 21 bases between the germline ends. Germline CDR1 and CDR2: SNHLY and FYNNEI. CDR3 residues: CASSHTYLGGGQPQHF. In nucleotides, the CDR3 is TGTGCCAGCAGCCACACTTATTTGGGAGGAGGTCAGCCCCAGCATTTT.

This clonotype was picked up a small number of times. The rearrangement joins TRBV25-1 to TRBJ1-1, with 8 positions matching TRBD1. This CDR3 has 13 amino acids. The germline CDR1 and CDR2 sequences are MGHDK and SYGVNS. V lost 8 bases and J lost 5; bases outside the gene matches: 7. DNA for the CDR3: TGTGCCAGCCGCCCCAGGGGGCTGACTGAAGCTTTCTTT. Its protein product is CASRPRGLTEAFF.

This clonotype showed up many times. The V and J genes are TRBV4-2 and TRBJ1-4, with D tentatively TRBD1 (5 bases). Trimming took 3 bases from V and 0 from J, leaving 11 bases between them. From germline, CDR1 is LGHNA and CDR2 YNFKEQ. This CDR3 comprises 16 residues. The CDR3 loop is CASSQNQGATNEKLFF. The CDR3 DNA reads TGTGCCAGCAGCCAGAACCAGGGAGCAACTAATGAAAAACTGTTTTTT.

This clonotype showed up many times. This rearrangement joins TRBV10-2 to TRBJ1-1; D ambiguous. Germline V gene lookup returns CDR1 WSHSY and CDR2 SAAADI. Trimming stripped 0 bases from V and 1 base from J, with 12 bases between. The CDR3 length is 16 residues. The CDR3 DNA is TGCGCCAGCAGTGAGTCGATCGGCTCTAGGAACACTGAAGCTTTCTTT. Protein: CASSESIGSRNTEAFF.

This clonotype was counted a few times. The CDR3 reads CSVRQGPGEAFF. The CDR3 nucleotides read TGCAGCGTTCGGCAGGGCCCGGGTGAAGCTTTCTTT. The chain couples TRBV29-1 to TRBJ1-1; D might be TRBD1 (5 bases). The V and J ends lost 5 bases and 7 bases respectively, with 14 bases between them. This CDR3 is built from 12 residues. In germline, CDR1 is SQVTM, CDR2 ANQGSEA. Complete variable domain (other parts from reference TRBV29-1 and TRBJ1-1): SAVISQKPSRDICQRGTSLTIQCQVDSQVTMMFWYRQQPGQSLTLIATANQGSEATYESGFVIDKFPISRPNLTFSTLTVSNMSPEDSSIYLCSVRQGPGEAFFGQGTRLTVV.

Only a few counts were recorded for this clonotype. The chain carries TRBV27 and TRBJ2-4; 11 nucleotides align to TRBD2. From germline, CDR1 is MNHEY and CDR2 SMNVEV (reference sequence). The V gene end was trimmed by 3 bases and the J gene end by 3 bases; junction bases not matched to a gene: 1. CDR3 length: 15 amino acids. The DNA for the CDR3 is TGTGCCAGCAGTTTTAGCGGGAGGGACAAAAACATTCAGTACTTC. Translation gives CASSFSGRDKNIQYF.

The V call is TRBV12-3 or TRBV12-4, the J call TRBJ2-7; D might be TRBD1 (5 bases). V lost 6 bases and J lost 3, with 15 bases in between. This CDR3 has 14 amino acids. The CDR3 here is CASREGQGVYEQYF. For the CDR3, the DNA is TGTGCCAGCAGGGAAGGGCAGGGCGTCTACGAGCAGTACTTC.

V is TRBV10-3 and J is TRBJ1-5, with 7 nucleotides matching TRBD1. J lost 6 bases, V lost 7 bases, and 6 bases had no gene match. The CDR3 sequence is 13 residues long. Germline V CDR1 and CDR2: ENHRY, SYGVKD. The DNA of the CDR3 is TGTGCCATCAATGACAGGGAGGGTCAGCCCCAGCATTTT. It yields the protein CAINDREGQPQHF.

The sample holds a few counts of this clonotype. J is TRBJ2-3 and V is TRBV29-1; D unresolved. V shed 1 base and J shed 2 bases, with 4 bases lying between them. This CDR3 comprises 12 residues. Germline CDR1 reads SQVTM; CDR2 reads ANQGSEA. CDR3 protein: CSVEALTDTQYF. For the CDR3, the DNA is TGCAGCGTTGAAGCGCTCACAGATACGCAGTATTTT.

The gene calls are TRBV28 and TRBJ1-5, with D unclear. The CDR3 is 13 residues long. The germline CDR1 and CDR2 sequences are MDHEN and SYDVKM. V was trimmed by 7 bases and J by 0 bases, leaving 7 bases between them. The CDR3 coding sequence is TGTGCCAGCACGGGGAATAGCAATCAGCCCCAGCATTTT. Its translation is CASTGNSNQPQHF.